This record covers a single TCR beta chain. The protocol was immunoSEQ multiplex PCR, while the TCRdb copy is restricted to in-frame clones and leaves out a portion. There are about 180,000 clones in the sample; 81% occur only once, and 10% to 15% lies in the top ten. The data were taken from a study of blood T cell repertoires in COVID-19. Germline CDR1 is SGHAT and CDR2 is FQDESV (reference sequence). V was shortened by 4 bases and J by 1 base, with 13 bases between the two germline ends. The CDR3 runs 15 residues. Patients from Seattle were sampled longitudinally, starting during active infection. The clonotype originates from a woman of 80 years or more with COVID-19, enrolled during active disease. The sequenced sample was peripheral blood. The chain uses TRBV11-1 and TRBJ1-1; D not resolved. CDR3 sequence: CASSSSGSRNTEAFF. The CDR3, as DNA: TGTGCCAGCAGCTCCTCCGGGTCCCGGAACACTGAAGCTTTCTTT.